This TCR beta chain was sequenced in a study of long-term antiretroviral therapy in people with HIV. Study-level points and caveats: Post-ART samples showed increased diversity that remained below transplant donor control levels.

In germline, CDR1 is SGHTS, CDR2 YDEGEE. The CDR3 runs to 16 residues. The J segment lost 4 bases and the V segment lost 0 bases, leaving 7 bases of the junction unmatched. Worth noting for this clone: Its target is unknown.

An immunoSEQ assay, version v3.0, was performed at survey level. The data were produced by immunoSEQ multiplex PCR, yet TCRdb's version contains in-frame clones alone and is incomplete. The data contain 9,500 or so clones, under 85% of them seen just once; the ten biggest clones take up 20%. This receptor was taken from a man aged 35 to 55 with HIV. J is TRBJ1-2 and V is TRBV5-8; 9 positions match TRBD1. Sequenced material: unsorted PBMCs, taken 1.8 years before starting antiretroviral therapy. The CDR3 nucleotides are TGTGCCAGCAGCTTGGGTACAGGGGGCTCCCTCTATGGCTACACCTTC. It is translated as CASSLGTGGSLYGYTF.